This TCR beta chain stems from a study of blood T cell repertoires in COVID-19. Overall study: T cells, B-cell-depleted T cells, or PBMCs provided the cDNA or gDNA that served as material.

V shed 1 base, J shed 6 bases, and the junction held 3 bases outside the gene matches. This CDR3 is built from 14 residues. Germline assignment: CDR1 PRHDT and CDR2 FYEKMQ (reference sequence). This clone was seen once. The data were produced by immunoSEQ multiplex PCR, yet TCRdb's version contains in-frame clones alone and is incomplete. Among about 230,000 clones listed, approximately 89% were seen once. Participants reported their clinical history, and cohort assignment relied on those reports. The sequence derives from a woman aged 40 to 50 with acute COVID-19. The V call is TRBV13, the J call TRBJ1-2; TRBD1 aligns across 9 bases. The sequenced sample consisted of PBMCs or T cells enriched from blood (not recorded which). CDR3 sequence: CASSLDRGQDGYTF. The CDR3 region has the DNA TGTGCCAGCAGCTTAGACAGGGGGCAGGATGGCTACACCTTC.